The sequence of this TCR beta chain was determined in a study of blood T cell repertoires in COVID-19. Measured with immunoSEQ multiplex PCR; TCRdb has only the in-frame clones, and not every one. The sample lists some 95,000 clones; about three quarters were seen once. This CDR3 is built from 15 residues. Losses at the gene ends were 2 bases for V and 8 bases for J; bases not matched to a gene: 7. Per the germline V gene, CDR1 is KGHDR and CDR2 is SFDVKD. This clone was counted once. The rearrangement links TRBV24-1 to TRBJ1-2; 10 bases agree with TRBD1. The sample was peripheral blood. The sequence derives from a man aged 45-60 years who had recovered from COVID-19. CDR3 amino acids: CATSDSGTGADGYTF. The CDR3 DNA sequence: TGTGCCACCAGTGATTCGGGGACAGGGGCGGACGGCTACACCTTC.